The clone carrying this TCR beta chain was detected only a few times. This record comes from a study of spatial heterogeneity in lung cancer. Study context: In the raw reads, each unique TCR and UMI combination was present more than ten times on average.

Germline CDR1 reads SGHTA; CDR2 reads FQGNSA. The CDR3 totals 15 residues. V trimming: 6 bases; J trimming: 5 bases; junction bases outside the gene matches: 4. TCRdb reprocessed the 5' RACE reads via MiXCR and lists one record per CDR3 protein. The sample has about 38,000 distinct CDR3 sequences, 6% to 8% seen once. Time point indicated: sample taken at primary tumor resection. In each case, whole RNA from tumor, nontumor lung or frozen PBMC was sequenced unsorted. The roughly 68 donors had untreated early-stage non-small cell lung cancer. The chain is built from TRBV7-2 and TRBJ2-1; 13 bases agree with TRBD2. Specimen: PBMCs, collected at surgery. This receptor was obtained from a male donor with early-stage non-small cell lung cancer. Here the CDR3 reads CASRRTSGSHNEQFF. The CDR3 region has the DNA TGTGCCAGCAGACGGACTAGCGGGAGCCACAATGAGCAGTTCTTC.